These 18 T cell receptor beta chains came from one sample sequenced in a study of tumor-infiltrating lymphocytes in primary liver carcinoma. With a constant-region primer, TCR beta cDNA was made from approximately 520 ng of total RNA. Modified slightly, ARM-PCR produced TCR beta libraries over three nested multiplex PCR rounds. The first two PCR rounds used TRBV1-TRBV30 forward primers with a C-beta reverse primer, about 10 cycles each. TCRdb independently ran MiXCR on the multiplex PCR reads; one entry per CDR3 protein. Of approximately 330,000 distinct CDR3 sequences detected, approximately 64% appear once; the ten largest clones hold about 6.1%. The source of the blood RNA was unsorted whole blood, and germline DNA was extracted as well. The sequenced material came from peripheral blood. All receptors come from a man in his forties with primary liver carcinoma and hepatitis B virus infection.

About this clonotype itself: A much more abundant neighbour one base away suggests this may be a read error. V gene TRBV4-1 combines with J gene TRBJ2-3; possible D gene TRBD1, 5 bases. The V end was cut by 7 bases, the J end by 3 bases, with 20 bases between. This CDR3 has 16 amino acids. Per germline, CDR1 MGHRA and CDR2 YSYEKL. Written as DNA, the CDR3 is TGCGCCAGCAACTACAATCTAGGACAAGATACAGATACGCAGTATTTT. It translates to CASNYNLGQDTDTQYF.

As concerns this clonotype: One base away lies a much larger clone, so this may be a sequencing read error. The V gene is TRBV6-2 or TRBV6-3, the J gene TRBJ2-1; 7 bases match TRBD1. The V segment lost 4 bases and the J segment 0 bases; nucleotides outside the gene matches: 21. Germline-derived CDR1 and CDR2 are MNHEY and SVGEGT. The CDR3 spans 21 residues. The CDR3 spells CASSSNLRQGWGSSSYNEQFF. CDR3 DNA sequence: TGTGCCAGCAGTTCCAATCTTCGACAGGGCTGGGGGAGTAGCTCCTACAATGAGCAGTTCTTC.

V gene TRBV11-2 combines with J gene TRBJ2-7; D is uncertain. Germline V lookup: CDR1 SGHAT, CDR2 FQNNGV. The CDR3 is made up of 15 amino acids. Trimming cost V 6 bases and J 2 bases, with 17 bases left between them. DNA of the CDR3: TGTGCCAGCAGACCCGTTCGGGCTCTAACCTACGAGCAGTACTTC. This codes for CASRPVRALTYEQYF.

This clonotype showed up just a few times. Given a much more abundant clone one base away, this may be a read error. This chain joins TRBV12-3 or TRBV12-4 and TRBJ1-5; tentatively, D is TRBD1 (8 bases). The DNA end is a closer match to TRBJ2-3, so the J assignment may be wrong. The CDR3 totals 15 residues. The CDR3 loop is CASRHTGGDNQPQYF. The CDR3 coding sequence is TGTGCCAGCAGGCACACAGGGGGGGACAATCAGCCCCAGTATTTT.

Comments on this clonotype: Relative to the germline gene, one junction end is altered; a read error may explain this. This chain joins TRBV4-2 and TRBJ2-1; the match to TRBD2 covers 8 bases. Germline CDR1 reads LGHNA; CDR2 reads YNFKEQ. The CDR3 runs to 16 residues. CDR3 coding DNA: TGTGCCAGCAGCCAAAGCGGGAGAGGCTCCTACAATGAACAGCTCTTC. This encodes CASSQSGRGSYNEQLF.

V usage is TRBV11-2 and J usage is TRBJ2-1, with D tentatively TRBD2 (5 bases). Germline V CDR1 and CDR2: SGHAT, FQNNGV. V was pared by 9 bases and J by 5 bases, with 14 bases between. CDR3 size: 13 residues. In DNA, the CDR3 is TGTGCCAGGGGCTTAGAGGGTGACAATGAGCAGTTCTTC. Encoded protein: CARGLEGDNEQFF.

A word on this clonotype: Being one base from a much bigger clone, this may be a read error. This chain uses TRBV6-5 with TRBJ2-4, with 8 nucleotides matching TRBD1. CDR3 length equals 17 residues. The V and J ends lost 5 bases and 3 bases, in that order; junction bases with no gene match: 12. Per the germline V gene, CDR1 is MNHEY and CDR2 is SVGAGI. The DNA for the CDR3 is TGTGCCAGCAGTCCTTCTGACAGGGGATTAGTCAAAAACATTCAGTACTTC. Translating gives CASSPSDRGLVKNIQYF.

The rearrangement joins TRBV28 to TRBJ2-7, with a possible D match to TRBD1 (6 bases). The ends were cut back, 5 bases at V and 12 bases at J, with 14 bases in the middle. The CDR3 runs 11 residues. Germline V lookup: CDR1 MDHEN, CDR2 SYDVKM. Here the CDR3 DNA reads TGTGCCAGCAGTACGCCAGGGGTGAGGTACTTC. It encodes CASSTPGVRYF.

Of note for this clonotype: This may be a read error: a much more frequent sequence differs by one nucleotide. The CDR3 loop reads CASIFGLAGDTQYF. DNA for the CDR3: TGTGCCAGCATCTTCGGACTAGCGGGAGATACCCAGTACTTC. The chain couples TRBV7-8 to TRBJ2-5; TRBD2 matches at 13 bases. Per the germline V gene, CDR1 is SGHVS and CDR2 is FQNEAQ. The CDR3 sequence is 14 residues long. Trimming cost V 7 bases and J 8 bases; bases outside gene matches: 7.

This chain uses TRBV11-2 with TRBJ2-7; no firm D call. The CDR3 has 15 residues. Germline CDR1 reads SGHAT; CDR2 reads FQNNGV. Trimming took 0 bases from V and 5 from J, leaving 14 bases between them. The CDR3, as DNA: TGTGCCAGCAGCTTAGAGTGGCGGAAACGGGACGAGCAGTACTTC. Protein product: CASSLEWRKRDEQYF.

Regarding this clonotype: One base away lies a much larger clone, so this may be a sequencing read error. V usage is TRBV4-1 and J usage is TRBJ2-5, with TRBD2 identical over 9 bases. Germline CDR1 reads MGHRA; CDR2 reads YSYEKL. The CDR3 spans 19 residues. CDR3 sequence reads: CASNQYGLVTSGTQETQYF. The CDR3 region has the DNA TGCGCCAGCAACCAATACGGTTTGGTGACTAGCGGAACCCAAGAGACCCAGTACTTC.

Many counts were recorded for this clonotype. This chain joins TRBV4-2 and TRBJ2-7, with TRBD2 identical over 12 bases. The V gene's germline CDR1 is LGHNA and CDR2 YNFKEQ. The CDR3 runs to 15 residues. Trimming cost V 1 base and J 3 bases; bases outside gene matches: 1. CDR3 bases: TGTGCCAGCAGCCAAGGACTAGCGGGAGACTACGAGCAGTACTTC. Translated, it gives CASSQGLAGDYEQYF.

Comments on this clonotype: The conserved phenylalanine or tryptophan is not found at the CDR3 terminus, so this likely reflects a read error. Here the CDR3 DNA reads TGTGCCAGCAACTTAGAGGTGGGGAACACAGATACGCAGTATTCT. This encodes CASNLEVGNTDTQYS. The rearrangement joins TRBV11-2 to TRBJ2-3; D gene unclear. The CDR3 covers 15 residues. Germline CDR1 and CDR2: SGHAT and FQNNGV.

Concerning this clonotype: This may come from a read error, since a much larger clone is one base off. V and J are TRBV4-1 and TRBJ1-4; D is unclear. This CDR3 is 14 amino acids long. Germline loops: CDR1 MGHRA, CDR2 YSYEKL. DNA for the CDR3: TGCGCCAGCAGCTCACTATCCACTAATGAAAAACTGTCTTTT. Its translation: CASSSLSTNEKLSF.

This clonotype came up a few times. The chain joins TRBV12-3 or TRBV12-4 to TRBJ2-2; TRBD2 aligns across 8 bases. After removal of 3 bases from V and 9 bases from J, the junction contained 9 bases not matched to a gene. CDR3 size: 15 residues. CDR3 in DNA: TGTGCCAGCAGTTTGGGGGCGGGAGGAACCTGGGAGCTGTTTTTT. It specifies CASSLGAGGTWELFF.

J is TRBJ1-3 and V is TRBV10-2; D perhaps matches TRBD1 (6 bases). Germline V gene sequence: CDR1 WSHSY, CDR2 SAAADI. This CDR3 contains 16 residues. Trimming removed 7 bases at V and 2 bases at J, with 18 bases between. CDR3 nucleotides: TGCGCCAGCAACGAGCGGGGGCAGAACCCTGGAAACACCATATATTTT. Protein: CASNERGQNPGNTIYF.

About this clonotype: An end of the junction does not agree with germline; a read error may underlie this. This sequence joins TRBV29-1 and TRBJ2-1, with no clear D. The CDR3 spans 12 residues. The germline CDR1 and CDR2 sequences are SQVTM and ANQGSEA. The DNA for the CDR3 is TGCGGCGTTGAAGATAGGGCGTATGAACAGTTCTTC. It is translated as CGVEDRAYEQFF.

This clonotype has at least ten counts. V gene TRBV11-2 combines with J gene TRBJ2-7; 11 positions agree with TRBD1. J lost 3 bases, V lost 5 bases, and 6 bases had no gene match. The CDR3 runs to 15 residues. Looked up from germline, CDR1 is SGHAT and CDR2 is FQNNGV. In DNA, the CDR3 is TGTGCCAGCAGCACAACGGGACAGGGGGACTACGAGCAGTACTTC. It codes for CASSTTGQGDYEQYF.